This TCR beta chain was observed in a study of blood T cell repertoires in COVID-19. The germline V gene has CDR1 SGHRS and CDR2 YFSETQ. The CDR3 has 12 amino acids. V shed 0 bases and J shed 12 bases, with 9 bases lying between them. This clone has just a few counts. The data were produced by immunoSEQ multiplex PCR, yet TCRdb's version contains in-frame clones alone and is incomplete. The table lists fewer than 65,000 clones, 70% to 80% of them singletons. This clonotype was obtained from an older man with acute or convalescent COVID-19. The chain combines TRBV5-1 with TRBJ2-2; possible D gene TRBD2, 5 bases. Material for sequencing was peripheral blood. This chain's CDR3 is CASSLGGLKLFF. CDR3 in DNA: TGCGCCAGCAGCTTGGGCGGGCTAAAGCTGTTTTTT. Drawing the rest from reference TRBV5-1 and TRBJ2-2, the complete variable domain is KAGVTQTPRYLIKTRGQQVTLSCSPISGHRSVSWYQQTPGQGLQFLFEYFSETQRNKGNFPGRFSGRQFSNSRSEMNVSTLELGDSALYLCASSLGGLKLFFGEGSRLTVL.